One sample yielded the 15 T cell receptor beta chains listed below, sequenced in a study of blood T cells in healthy people across ages. With a J-beta primer mix and a sample-barcoded 5' primer, a second PCR ran roughly 6 to 12 cycles. TCRdb passed the 5' RACE reads through MiXCR, listing each CDR3 protein once. The repertoire holds fewer than 1,000,000 distinct CDR3 sequences, with under 45% as singletons. Sequenced sample: blood. The source is a man aged 55-75 years in good health.

This chain uses TRBV6-2 or TRBV6-3 with TRBJ1-1; 9 nucleotides match TRBD1. The germline V gene has CDR1 MNHEY and CDR2 SVGEGT. This CDR3 is 15 amino acids long. The V and J ends lost 7 bases and 1 base, in that order; junction bases with no gene match: 7. CDR3: CASTTSGQGNTEAFF. Here the CDR3 DNA reads TGTGCCAGCACCACGTCGGGACAGGGGAACACTGAAGCTTTCTTT.

This chain joins TRBV6-1 and TRBJ2-5, with a weak D call TRBD1 (6 bases). The DNA matches TRBJ2-7 better at its end, which makes the J call doubtful. The germline gives CDR1 MNHNS, CDR2 SASEGT. The length of the CDR3 is 14 residues. CDR3 nucleotides: TGTGCCAGCAGTGATTGGGGCAGGGGCTACGAGCAGTACTTC. It specifies CASSDWGRGYEQYF.

This chain connects TRBV6-2 or TRBV6-3 to TRBJ2-4, with D tentatively TRBD1 (5 bases). There are 13 residues in the CDR3. V was clipped by 5 bases and J by 13 bases, with 18 bases between them. In germline, CDR1 is MNHEY, CDR2 SVGEGT. CDR3 region: CASSRDSFSKQYF. CDR3 DNA sequence: TGTGCCAGCAGTCGTGACAGTTTCAGCAAGCAGTACTTC.

There are a few counts of this clonotype. This chain joins TRBV2 and TRBJ1-6; TRBD1 is a possible D gene (5 bases). Per the germline V gene, CDR1 is SNHLY and CDR2 is FYNNEI. This CDR3 has 14 amino acids. V was shortened by 10 bases and J by 7 bases, with 17 bases between the two germline ends. For the CDR3, the DNA is TGTGCCACTCGTACTCGGGGGACGAATTCACCCCTCCACTTT. It yields the protein CATRTRGTNSPLHF. Combining the CDR3 with reference TRBV2 and TRBJ1-6 gives the whole variable domain EPEVTQTPSHQVTQMGQEVILRCVPISNHLYFYWYRQILGQKVEFLVSFYNNEISEKSEIFDDQFSVERPDGSNFTLKIRSTKLEDSAMYFCATRTRGTNSPLHFGNGTRLTVT.

The CDR3 sequence is CASSNTQGGGYTF. The CDR3 coding sequence is TGTGCCAGCAGCAACACTCAGGGTGGTGGCTACACCTTC. The chain is built from TRBV7-9 and TRBJ1-2; the D gene is possibly TRBD1 (5 bases). CDR1 and CDR2 (germline): SEHNR, FQNEAQ (reference sequence). The V end was cut by 5 bases, the J end by 7 bases, with 14 bases between. CDR3 length: 13 amino acids.

This clonotype was counted only a few times. The genes are TRBV6-5 and TRBJ2-1; 8 bases match TRBD1. This CDR3 is 15 amino acids long. Trimming cost V 1 base and J 5 bases; bases outside gene matches: 4. The germline V gene has CDR1 MNHEY and CDR2 SVGAGI. The CDR3 is CASSYWTGKDNEQFF. The DNA of the CDR3 is TGTGCCAGCAGTTACTGGACAGGGAAGGACAATGAGCAGTTCTTC.

This clonotype was seen a few times. The chain couples TRBV15 to TRBJ2-5, with 8 bases matching TRBD2. The CDR3 is 17 amino acids. The germline V gene encodes CDR1 LNHNV and CDR2 YYDKDF (reference sequence). V trimming: 4 bases; J trimming: 5 bases; junction bases outside the gene matches: 15. The DNA for the CDR3 is TGTGCCACCAGCACCCCCAACGGGGGGGCCTTGTATGAGACCCAGTACTTC. Protein: CATSTPNGGALYETQYF.

The chain couples TRBV7-2 to TRBJ1-2; D ambiguous. In germline, CDR1 is SGHTA, CDR2 FQGNSA. The V end lost 0 bases, the J end lost 6 bases, and 11 bases lay between the germline ends. This CDR3 region has 14 residues. The CDR3 DNA follows: TGTGCCAGCAGCTTAGCGACCCTCGGGAATGGCTACACCTTC. Protein sequence: CASSLATLGNGYTF. The full variable domain, with the rest looked up from reference TRBV7-2 and TRBJ1-2, is GAGVSQSPSNKVTEKGKDVELRCDPISGHTALYWYRQSLGQGLEFLIYFQGNSAPDKSGLPSDRFSAERTGGSVSTLTIQRTQQEDSAVYLCASSLATLGNGYTFGSGTRLTVV.

CDR3 coding DNA: TGTGCCAGCAGCTCTCAAAGGTACGAGCAGTTCTTC. Protein: CASSSQRYEQFF. The rearrangement links TRBV7-2 to TRBJ2-1; no firm D call. CDR3 length: 12 residues. V lost 4 bases, J lost 10 bases, and 11 bases lay in between. In germline, CDR1 is SGHTA, CDR2 FQGNSA.

The rearrangement uses TRBV27 and TRBJ2-7; perhaps TRBD1 as D (6 bases). V was cut by 7 bases and J by 4 bases, with 20 bases left in between. Germline V gene sequence: CDR1 MNHEY, CDR2 SMNVEV (reference sequence). The CDR3 runs to 15 residues. In DNA, the CDR3 is TGTGCCAGCACCTCACAAAGGGGGAAGGGTTACGAGCAGTACTTC. This sequence encodes CASTSQRGKGYEQYF.

The rearrangement links TRBV30 to TRBJ2-3, with D tentatively TRBD2 (5 bases). CDR3 size: 15 residues. Trimming cost V 0 bases and J 5 bases, with 15 bases left between them. Looked up from germline, CDR1 is GTSNPN and CDR2 is SVGIG (reference sequence). The CDR3 region is CAWSVHTGFGDTQYF. The CDR3 nucleotides are TGTGCCTGGAGTGTCCACACGGGGTTTGGAGATACGCAGTATTTT.

V is TRBV5-4 and J is TRBJ2-5, with D perhaps matching TRBD1 or TRBD2 (5 bases each). The DNA matches TRBJ2-7 better at its end, which makes the J call doubtful. There are 15 residues in the CDR3. Looked up from germline, CDR1 is SGHNT and CDR2 is YYREEE (reference sequence). In DNA, the CDR3 is TGTGCCAGCAGCCCGGGTTGGGGGTCGGGCTACGAGCAGTACTTC. Translating gives CASSPGWGSGYEQYF.

The chain joins TRBV7-2 to TRBJ1-5; D is unclear. This CDR3 region has 15 residues. V was pared by 5 bases and J by 2 bases, with 13 bases between. Germline lookup yields CDR1 SGHTA and CDR2 FQGNSA. The CDR3 protein is CASSKGSWGNQPQHF. The CDR3 DNA reads as TGTGCCAGCAGCAAGGGTTCATGGGGCAATCAGCCCCAGCATTTT.

The rearrangement uses TRBV3-1 and TRBJ2-7; D uncertain. CDR3 size: 14 residues. Trimming stripped 4 bases from V and 7 bases from J, with 17 bases between. The V gene's germline CDR1 is LGHDT and CDR2 YNNKEL (reference sequence). CDR3 sequence: CASSLATQTGEQYF. As DNA, the CDR3 is TGTGCCAGCAGCCTTGCTACTCAGACCGGAGAGCAGTACTTC.

The chain uses TRBV30 and TRBJ2-1, with TRBD1 matching 10 bases. This CDR3 contains 19 residues. The germline CDR1 and CDR2 sequences are GTSNPN and SVGIG (reference sequence). The V segment lost 5 bases and the J segment 8 bases; nucleotides outside the gene matches: 24. CDR3 DNA sequence: TGTGCCTGGGGGCCGGGACAGGGGTCCAGCGTTTATAGGATTGATGAGCAGTTCTTC. Translation gives CAWGPGQGSSVYRIDEQFF.